This entry is about one T cell receptor (beta chain). Its specificity is unknown. The entry originates in a study of OX40 agonist ivuxolimab in advanced cancers. On the study more broadly: A male proportion of under 90% was recorded, with mean age about 62 years and range about 20 to 85. The study, taken as a whole, reports: There was clonal expansion of CD4+ and CD8+ blood T cells by week 6 at 0.1 to 3.0 mg/kg.

Using immunoSEQ multiplex PCR, the repertoire was profiled, and TCRdb retains in-frame clones only, with some absent. Among under 85,000 clones listed, over 65% were seen once. The TCR comes from an adult with an advanced solid tumor such as melanoma, head and neck, liver or kidney cancer. Specimen: CD4+ or CD8+ T cells sorted from blood, collected in a trial of the OX40 agonist ivuxolimab.

The CDR3 spells CASSFNSKDTQYF. The DNA of the CDR3 is TGTGCCAGCAGCTTTAACTCGAAAGATACGCAGTATTTT. This chain connects TRBV7-2 to TRBJ2-3; the D is unclear. V lost 3 bases, J lost 5 bases, and 9 bases lay in between. The length of the CDR3 is 13 residues. Germline V lookup: CDR1 SGHTA, CDR2 FQGNSA.